The 15 T cell receptor beta chains below come from one sample, sequenced in a study of OX40 agonist ivuxolimab in advanced cancers. This table comes from immunoSEQ multiplex PCR, and its TCRdb copy is limited to in-frame clones, with some not included. Among some 90,000 clones, around 86% were seen once, and the ten largest hold over 0.3%. The material sequenced was CD4+ or CD8+ T cells sorted from blood, taken in a trial of the OX40 agonist ivuxolimab. These receptors came from an adult with an advanced solid tumor such as melanoma, head and neck, liver or kidney cancer.

The chain links TRBV5-3 to TRBJ2-3; either TRBD1 or TRBD2 may fit D (5 bases each). TRBV5-3 is known as an ORF, though its function is uncertain. Trimming pared 0 bases from V and 7 bases from J, leaving 18 bases between. This CDR3 is built from 16 residues. The CDR3 nucleotides are TGTGCCAGAAGCTTGGAGGTGACGGGGCCGGGACATACGCAGTATTTT. It is translated as CARSLEVTGPGHTQYF.

The genes are TRBV2 and TRBJ2-5, with TRBD1 identical over 7 bases. The CDR3 spans 14 residues. Germline loops: CDR1 SNHLY, CDR2 FYNNEI. J gave up 5 bases and V 4 bases, and 7 bases lay outside the gene matches. CDR3 protein: CASSGEGAGETQYF. DNA for the CDR3: TGTGCCAGCAGTGGTGAGGGGGCCGGGGAGACCCAGTACTTC.

The chain recombines TRBV18 with TRBJ1-1, with D possibly being TRBD1 (5 bases). This CDR3 contains 14 residues. Germline V gene sequence: CDR1 KGHSH, CDR2 LQKENI. V was trimmed by 3 bases and J by 8 bases, leaving 16 bases between them. CDR3: CASSPSSDSKEAFF. DNA of the CDR3: TGTGCCAGCTCACCCTCCAGCGACAGCAAGGAAGCTTTCTTT.

This chain joins TRBV28 and TRBJ2-7; D might be TRBD2 (5 bases). Trimming took off 1 base at V and 3 bases at J, with 13 bases between the two ends. There are 15 residues in the CDR3. From germline, CDR1 is MDHEN and CDR2 SYDVKM. The CDR3 DNA follows: TGTGCCAGCAGTTTATTAAAGGGAGAGGGCTACGAGCAGTACTTC. Its protein product is CASSLLKGEGYEQYF.

V and J are TRBV2 and TRBJ1-5, with 7 bases that match TRBD1. V lost 5 bases to trimming and J lost 3 bases; unmatched junction nucleotides: 4. The germline gives CDR1 SNHLY, CDR2 FYNNEI. The CDR3 covers 14 residues. CDR3 sequence: CASSPDRVNQPQHF. CDR3 in DNA: TGTGCCAGCAGTCCTGACAGGGTCAATCAGCCCCAGCATTTT.

This clone was observed a handful of times. This chain joins TRBV29-1 and TRBJ1-1; D remains ambiguous. Germline V lookup: CDR1 SQVTM, CDR2 ANQGSEA. Trimming removed 3 bases at V and 10 bases at J, with 18 bases between. The CDR3 is 13 residues long. DNA for the CDR3: TGCAGCGTTGAGGATCGGACGGCCGCCGGAGCTTTCTTT. Translation gives CSVEDRTAAGAFF.

This clone was recorded a few times. This chain connects TRBV19 to TRBJ1-5, with D uncertain. V was cut by 3 bases and J by 2 bases, with 11 bases left in between. The CDR3 has 15 amino acids. Germline V gene lookup returns CDR1 LNHDA and CDR2 SQIVND (reference sequence). Here the CDR3 DNA reads TGTGCCAGTAGTATCGGGATTCGCGGCAATCAGCCCCAGCATTTT. Protein product: CASSIGIRGNQPQHF.

V and J are TRBV7-2 and TRBJ2-7, with D possibly TRBD2 on 6 matching bases. V lost 4 bases and J 5 bases, leaving 15 bases between the germline ends. CDR1 is SGHTA, CDR2 FQGNSA, per germline. The CDR3 runs to 14 residues. The CDR3: CASSSRLEGHEQYF. The CDR3 coding sequence is TGTGCCAGCAGCTCCCGCCTGGAGGGCCACGAGCAGTACTTC.

The V gene is TRBV7-2, the J gene TRBJ2-5; D is undetermined. The V and J ends lost 6 bases and 2 bases respectively, with 16 bases between them. This CDR3 comprises 15 residues. CDR1 is SGHTA, CDR2 FQGNSA, per germline. The CDR3 bases are TGTGCCAGCAGTTACCCCAGCCACAATCAAGAGACCCAGTACTTC. Its protein is CASSYPSHNQETQYF.

The chain is built from TRBV21-1 and TRBJ1-1. TRBV21-1 is described as a pseudogene. The CDR3 totals 13 residues. The CDR3 DNA reads as TGTGCCAGCAGCAAAGAAGAGAACACTGAAGCTTTCTTT. It encodes CASSKEENTEAFF.

The CDR3 is CASSLAPGTGINEKLFF. CDR3 nucleotides: TGCGCCAGCAGCTTGGCACCCGGGACAGGGATTAATGAAAAACTGTTTTTT. This chain uses TRBV5-1 with TRBJ1-4, with TRBD1 matching 9 bases. Germline loops: CDR1 SGHRS, CDR2 YFSETQ. V dropped 0 bases and J dropped 4; count of bases not matched to a gene: 7. The CDR3 is 17 amino acids.

The chain has TRBV7-2 and TRBJ2-3; D gene uncertain. The CDR3 contains 12 residues. V lost 5 bases and J 3 bases, leaving 6 bases between the germline ends. Germline V lookup: CDR1 SGHTA, CDR2 FQGNSA. CDR3 amino acids: CASSPTTDTQYF. The CDR3 region has the DNA TGTGCCAGCAGCCCCACTACAGATACGCAGTATTTT. The full variable domain, in which reference TRBV7-2 and TRBJ2-3 provide the parts outside the CDR3, is GAGVSQSPSNKVTEKGKDVELRCDPISGHTALYWYRQSLGQGLEFLIYFQGNSAPDKSGLPSDRFSAERTGGSVSTLTIQRTQQEDSAVYLCASSPTTDTQYFGPGTRLTVL.

The rearrangement joins TRBV1 to TRBJ2-5; the table's D call of TRBD2 was not tested on the DNA. TRBV1 is labeled a pseudogene. The CDR3 runs to 17 residues. CDR3 in amino acids: CTSSHSTSGPIQETQYF. The CDR3 region has the DNA TGCACCAGCAGCCATTCGACTAGCGGTCCAATCCAAGAGACCCAGTACTTC.

The V call is TRBV9, the J call TRBJ1-2; D call uncertain. Trimming left V 0 bases short and J 8 bases short, with 14 bases between. This CDR3 spans 14 amino acids. Germline V lookup: CDR1 SGDLS, CDR2 YYNGEE. CDR3 sequence: CASSVGSRAEGYTF. In nucleotides, the CDR3 is TGTGCCAGCAGCGTAGGTTCTCGAGCCGAGGGCTACACCTTC.

This sequence joins TRBV5-4 and TRBJ1-2, with D maybe TRBD1 (5 bases). In germline, CDR1 is SGHNT, CDR2 YYREEE (reference sequence). The CDR3 is made up of 14 amino acids. Trimming took off 4 bases at V and 4 bases at J, with 14 bases between the two ends. CDR3: CASSPDVGTYGYTF. CDR3 bases: TGTGCCAGCAGCCCGGATGTAGGGACCTATGGCTACACCTTC.